This TCR beta chain was captured in a study of lymphopenia after photon versus proton radiotherapy (dated by TCRdb to the late 2010s). Looking at the study overall: In patients with gastrointestinal tumors who developed high-grade lymphopenia, the study compared the immunological effects of photon radiation therapy with those of proton radiation therapy. The goal of the study was to describe how the two radiation modalities differ in their effects on the immune system. The 20 patients in the cohort had gastrointestinal tumors, were treated with either photon or proton therapy, and subsequently developed lymphopenia.

A note on this clone: Its antigen is currently not known. No quality values exist for individual bases; no much larger clone is one base distant.

The method was the immunoSEQ multiplex PCR assay. Deep sequencing of rearranged TCR beta loci, alongside multiparametric flow cytometry, was used to profile T cell repertoires. TCRdb's version of the immuneACCESS table is confined to in-frame rearrangements and falls short of the full clone set. An unresolved V gene accounts for under half of the shortfall where checked; the remainder is of unknown origin. This sample has about 40,000 clones in its table, and roughly 86% of those were observed once. Together, the top ten hold about a tenth of the sample. Taken from the germline V gene, the CDR1 and CDR2 loops are SGHRS and YFSETQ. A distance of 7 bases separates the germline ends of V and J, which lose 1 base and 0 bases respectively. The CDR3 covers 14 residues, taking in both the cysteine and the phenylalanine. Just the 42-base CDR3 DNA is kept, in frame starting at base 1. Study-wide conclusions, independent of this receptor: The survival association was examined only in patients who died, and the authors described better survival with proton therapy as a possibility, not as a demonstrated result. During treatment, patients who received photon therapy lost naive T cells and TCR diversity and gained effector/memory populations, whereas patients who received proton therapy remained relatively stable. Across the cohort, a larger post-nadir drop in TCR diversity was inversely correlated with overall survival time among patients who died. Once the lymphocyte count had reached its nadir, the repertoires of photon-treated patients showed oligoclonal expansion, particularly of CD8+ Temra cells, and this expansion drove the decline in diversity.

The source material was peripheral blood, sampled from a patient treated with proton-based radiotherapy. This receptor was identified in a woman in her 70s with pancreatic cancer. Some clones in this sample may be carry-over from other donors' samples. The sequence links TRBV5-1 to TRBJ1-1; no D segment can be confidently identified. The CDR3 region: CASSLSVMNTEAFF. The DNA sequence is given as TGCGCCAGCAGCTTGTCAGTTATGAACACTGAAGCTTTCTTT.